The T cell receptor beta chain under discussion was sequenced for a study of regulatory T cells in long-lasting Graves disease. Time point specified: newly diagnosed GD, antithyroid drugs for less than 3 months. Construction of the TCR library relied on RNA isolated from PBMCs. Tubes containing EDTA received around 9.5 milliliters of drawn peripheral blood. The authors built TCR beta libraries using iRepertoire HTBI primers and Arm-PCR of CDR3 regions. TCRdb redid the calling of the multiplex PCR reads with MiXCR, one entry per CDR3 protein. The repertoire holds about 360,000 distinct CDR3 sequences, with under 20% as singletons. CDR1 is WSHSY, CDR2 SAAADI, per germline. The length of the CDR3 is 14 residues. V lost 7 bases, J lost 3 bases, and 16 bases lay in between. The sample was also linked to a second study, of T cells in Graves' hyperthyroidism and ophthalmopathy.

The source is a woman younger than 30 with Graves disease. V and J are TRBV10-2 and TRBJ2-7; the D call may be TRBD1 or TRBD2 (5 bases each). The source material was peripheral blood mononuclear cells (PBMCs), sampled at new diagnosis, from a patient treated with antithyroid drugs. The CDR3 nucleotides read TGCGCCAGCAAGATGGAGGCGAGGGGCTACGAGCAGTACTTC. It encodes CASKMEARGYEQYF.